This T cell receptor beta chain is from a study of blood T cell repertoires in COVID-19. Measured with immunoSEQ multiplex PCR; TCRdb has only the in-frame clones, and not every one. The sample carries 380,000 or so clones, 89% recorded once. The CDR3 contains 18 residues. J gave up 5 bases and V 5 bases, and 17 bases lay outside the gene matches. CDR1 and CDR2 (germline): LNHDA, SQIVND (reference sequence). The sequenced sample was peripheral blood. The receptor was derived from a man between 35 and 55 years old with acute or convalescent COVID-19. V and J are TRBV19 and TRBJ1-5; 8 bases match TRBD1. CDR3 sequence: CASSPQHRRTGYYQPQHF. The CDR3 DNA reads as TGTGCCAGTAGTCCCCAACATCGGAGGACAGGGTACTATCAGCCCCAGCATTTT.